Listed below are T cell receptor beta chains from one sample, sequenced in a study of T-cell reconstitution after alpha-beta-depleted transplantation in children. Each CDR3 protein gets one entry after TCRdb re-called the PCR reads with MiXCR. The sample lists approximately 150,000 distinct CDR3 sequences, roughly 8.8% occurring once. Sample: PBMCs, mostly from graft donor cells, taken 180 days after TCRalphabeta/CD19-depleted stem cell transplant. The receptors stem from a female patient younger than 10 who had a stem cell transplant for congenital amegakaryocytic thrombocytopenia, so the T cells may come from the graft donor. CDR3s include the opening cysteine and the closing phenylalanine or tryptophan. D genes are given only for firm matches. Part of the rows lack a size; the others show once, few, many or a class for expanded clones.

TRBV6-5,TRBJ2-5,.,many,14,TGTGCCAGTCGGGGAGGGGGATCTCGAGAGACCCAGTACTTC,CASRGGGSRETQYF
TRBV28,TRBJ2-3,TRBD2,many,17,TGTGCCAGCAGTTTCCCTATAGCGGGAGAGTGGACAGATACGCAGTATTTT,CASSFPIAGEWTDTQYF
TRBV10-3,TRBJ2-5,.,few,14,TGTGCCATCAGTGAGTCTCAGTTCCAAGAGACCCAGTACTTC,CAISESQFQETQYF
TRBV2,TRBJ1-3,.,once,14,TGTGCCAGCAGCAGAGCTAACTCTGGAAACACCATATATTTT,CASSRANSGNTIYF
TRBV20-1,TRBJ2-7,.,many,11,TGCAGTGCTAGATCGGACTACGAGCAGTACTTC,CSARSDYEQYF
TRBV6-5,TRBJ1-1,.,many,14,TGTGCCAGCACCCCGGGAGGGGGTGGGACTGAAGCTTTCTTT,CASTPGGGGTEAFF
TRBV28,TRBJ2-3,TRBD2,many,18,TGTGCCAGCAGCGTGGGACTAGCGGGATCTCCCCCCAGGGATACGCAGTATTTT,CASSVGLAGSPPRDTQYF
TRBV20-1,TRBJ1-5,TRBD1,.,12,TGCAGTGCTGGGACAGGGGATCAGCCCCAGCATTTT,CSAGTGDQPQHF
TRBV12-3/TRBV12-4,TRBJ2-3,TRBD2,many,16,TGTGCCAGCAGTCGAGCCTTAGCGGGAGGCGCAGATACGCAGTATTTT,CASSRALAGGADTQYF
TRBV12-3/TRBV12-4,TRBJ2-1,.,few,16,TGTGCCAGCAGTCTTCAAGGTGATGCGGGTTCCAATGAGCAGTTCTTC,CASSLQGDAGSNEQFF
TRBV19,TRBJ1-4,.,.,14,TGTGCCAGTAGGGACGGCGGAACTAATGAAAAACTGTTTTTT,CASRDGGTNEKLFF
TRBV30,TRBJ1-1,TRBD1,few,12,TGTGCCTGGGACAGGGGAGGCCCTGAAGCTTTCTTT,CAWDRGGPEAFF
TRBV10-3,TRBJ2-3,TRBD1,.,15,TGTGCCATCAGTGAGGTAGGACAGGTGACAGATACGCAGTATTTT,CAISEVGQVTDTQYF
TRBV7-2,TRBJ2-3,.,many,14,TGTGCCAGCAGCTTCCTGGGGGATTTAGATACGCAGTATTTT,CASSFLGDLDTQYF
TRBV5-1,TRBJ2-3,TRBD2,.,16,TGCGCCAGCAGTCTTGTGCTAGCGGGGGGGCCAGATACGCAGTATTTT,CASSLVLAGGPDTQYF
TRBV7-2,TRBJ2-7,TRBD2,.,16,TGTGCCAGCAGCTTAGCGGCTAGCGGATTCTCCTACGAGCAGTACTTC,CASSLAASGFSYEQYF
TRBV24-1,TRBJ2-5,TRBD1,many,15,TGTGCCACCAGTGATGTGACAGGGCCTCAAGAGACCCAGTACTTC,CATSDVTGPQETQYF
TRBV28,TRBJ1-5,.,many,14,TGTGCCAGCCTCTCGGGACACCACAATCAGCCCCAGCATTTT,CASLSGHHNQPQHF
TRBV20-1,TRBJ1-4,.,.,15,TGCAGTGCTAGAGATGGCCGGGACATAGGAGAAAAACTGTTTTTT,CSARDGRDIGEKLFF
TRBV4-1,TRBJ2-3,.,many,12,TGCGCCAGCAGCCAACCCCCATCACTAAAGTATTTT,CASSQPPSLKYF
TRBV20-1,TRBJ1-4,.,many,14,TGCAGTGCTAGAGCTGGGGGACCCGGGGAAAAACTGTTTTTT,CSARAGGPGEKLFF
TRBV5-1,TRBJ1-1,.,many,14,TGCGCCAGCGCTGGGGCGGCAATGAACACTGAAGCTTTCTTT,CASAGAAMNTEAFF
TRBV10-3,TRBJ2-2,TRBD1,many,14,TGTGCCATCACTCGGACAGGGAACACCGGGGAGCTGTTTTTT,CAITRTGNTGELFF
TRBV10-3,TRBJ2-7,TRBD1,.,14,TGTGCCATCAGTGAGTCCCGGGACAGCTACGAGCAGTACTTC,CAISESRDSYEQYF
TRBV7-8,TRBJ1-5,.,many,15,TGTGCCAGCGCTGTAGCTCCAAATAGCAATCAGCCCCAGCATTTT,CASAVAPNSNQPQHF
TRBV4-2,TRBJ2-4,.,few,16,TGTGCCAGCAGCCAAGCTAGCCTCCCCGCCAAAAACATTCAGTACTTC,CASSQASLPAKNIQYF
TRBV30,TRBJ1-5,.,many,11,TGTGCCTGGAGTGGCGGGTCGACCCAGCATTTT,CAWSGGSTQHF
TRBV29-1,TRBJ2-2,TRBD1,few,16,TGCAGCGTTGAACAAGGGACAGCCTTTAACACCGGGGAGCTGTTTTTT,CSVEQGTAFNTGELFF
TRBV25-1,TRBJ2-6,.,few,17,TGTGCCAGCAGTGAGCTAGACAGTATCTCTGGGGCCAACGTCCTGACTTTC,CASSELDSISGANVLTF
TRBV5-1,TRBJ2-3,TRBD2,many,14,TGTGCCAGCAGTTTGACTAGCGGGACAGATACGCAGTATTTT,CASSLTSGTDTQYF
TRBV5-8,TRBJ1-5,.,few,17,TGTGCCAGCACCCTGAGTGGCGGCGTGGTCTGGTGGCAGCCCCAGCATTTT,CASTLSGGVVWWQPQHF
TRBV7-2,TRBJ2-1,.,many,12,TGTGCCAGCAGCTTAGTTACCGCTGAGCAGTTCTTC,CASSLVTAEQFF
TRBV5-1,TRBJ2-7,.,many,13,TGCGCCAGCAGAGATGGGGGGCGATACGAGCAGTACTTC,CASRDGGRYEQYF
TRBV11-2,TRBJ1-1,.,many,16,TGTGCCAGCAGCTTAGCCGCGGGACACCGGAACACTGAAGCTTTCTTT,CASSLAAGHRNTEAFF
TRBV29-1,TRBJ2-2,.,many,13,TGCAGCGTTGCTAGAGAAAACACCGGGGAGCTGTTTTTT,CSVARENTGELFF
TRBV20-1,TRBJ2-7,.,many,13,TGCAGTGCTAGAGATCCCTCAGGGGCTGTCGAGTACTTC,CSARDPSGAVEYF
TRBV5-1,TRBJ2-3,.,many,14,TGCGCCAGCAGCTTGGTCACTAGCACAGATACGCAGTATTTT,CASSLVTSTDTQYF
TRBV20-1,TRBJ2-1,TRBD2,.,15,TGCAGTGCTAGAAGACTAGCGACTGCCTACAATGAGCAGTTCTTC,CSARRLATAYNEQFF
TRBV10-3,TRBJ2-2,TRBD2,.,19,TGTGCCATCAGCTGGACCGGGACTAGCGGGGGGGTAACCACCGGGGAGCTGTTTTTT,CAISWTGTSGGVTTGELFF
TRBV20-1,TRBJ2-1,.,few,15,TGCAGTGCTTGGACCGGGACTGCAATCTACAATGAGCAGTTCTTC,CSAWTGTAIYNEQFF